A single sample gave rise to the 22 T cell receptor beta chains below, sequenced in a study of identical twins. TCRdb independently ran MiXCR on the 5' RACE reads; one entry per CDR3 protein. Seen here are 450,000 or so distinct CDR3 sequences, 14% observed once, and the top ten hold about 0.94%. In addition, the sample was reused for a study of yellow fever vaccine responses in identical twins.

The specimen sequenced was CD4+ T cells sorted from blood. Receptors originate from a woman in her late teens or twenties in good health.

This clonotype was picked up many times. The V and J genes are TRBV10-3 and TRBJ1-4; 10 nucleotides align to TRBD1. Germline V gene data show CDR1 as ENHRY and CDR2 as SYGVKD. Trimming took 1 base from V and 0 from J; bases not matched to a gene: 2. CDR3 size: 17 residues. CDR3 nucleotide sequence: TGTGCCATCAGTGAGTGGGACAGGGGAGCAACTAATGAAAAACTGTTTTTT. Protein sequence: CAISEWDRGATNEKLFF.

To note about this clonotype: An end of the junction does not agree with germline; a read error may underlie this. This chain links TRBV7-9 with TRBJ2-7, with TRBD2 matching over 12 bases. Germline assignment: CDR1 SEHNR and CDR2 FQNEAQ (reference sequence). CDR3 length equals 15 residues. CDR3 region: CASSLAGGPVYEQYF. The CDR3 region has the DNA TGTGCCAGCAGCCTAGCGGGGGGGCCGGTCTACGAGCAGTACTTC.

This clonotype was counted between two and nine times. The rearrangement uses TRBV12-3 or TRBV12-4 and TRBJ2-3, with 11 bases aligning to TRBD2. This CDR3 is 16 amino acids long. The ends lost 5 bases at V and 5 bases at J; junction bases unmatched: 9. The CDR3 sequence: CASSPRLAGLVDTQYF. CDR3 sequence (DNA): TGTGCCAGCAGTCCGCGACTAGCGGGACTTGTAGATACGCAGTATTTT.

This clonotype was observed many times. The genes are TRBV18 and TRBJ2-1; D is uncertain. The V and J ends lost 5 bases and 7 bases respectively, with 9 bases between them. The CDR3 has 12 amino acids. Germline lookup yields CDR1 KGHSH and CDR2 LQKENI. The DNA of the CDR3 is TGTGCCAGCTCAGTTGACGGAAATGAGCAGTTCTTC. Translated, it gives CASSVDGNEQFF.

The CDR3 is CASSPGPFGTQYF. The CDR3 nucleotides are TGTGCCAGCAGCCCCGGGCCGTTCGGGACCCAGTACTTC. This rearrangement joins TRBV4-2 to TRBJ2-5; D is ambiguous. The CDR3 consists of 13 residues. The ends were cut back, 4 bases at V and 7 bases at J, with 13 bases in the middle. Per the germline V gene, CDR1 is LGHNA and CDR2 is YNFKEQ.

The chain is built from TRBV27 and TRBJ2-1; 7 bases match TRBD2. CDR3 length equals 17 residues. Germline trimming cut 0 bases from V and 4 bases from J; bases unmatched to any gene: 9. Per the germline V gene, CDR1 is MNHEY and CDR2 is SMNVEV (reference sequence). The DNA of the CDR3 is TGTGCCAGCAGTTTATCTTTCCTAGCGGTGTTGTACAATGAGCAGTTCTTC. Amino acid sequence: CASSLSFLAVLYNEQFF.

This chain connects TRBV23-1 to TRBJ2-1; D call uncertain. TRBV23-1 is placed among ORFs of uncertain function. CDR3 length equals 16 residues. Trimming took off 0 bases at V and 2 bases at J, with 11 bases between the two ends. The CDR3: CASSQSFSPTYNEQFF. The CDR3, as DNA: TGCGCCAGCAGTCAATCTTTCAGCCCAACCTACAATGAGCAGTTCTTC.

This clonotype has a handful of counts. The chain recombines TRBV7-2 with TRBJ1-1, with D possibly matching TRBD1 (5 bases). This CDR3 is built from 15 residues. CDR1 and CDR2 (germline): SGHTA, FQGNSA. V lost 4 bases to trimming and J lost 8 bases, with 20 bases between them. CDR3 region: CASSYRLGLGAEAFF. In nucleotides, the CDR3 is TGTGCCAGCAGCTACCGATTGGGGCTGGGAGCCGAAGCTTTCTTT.

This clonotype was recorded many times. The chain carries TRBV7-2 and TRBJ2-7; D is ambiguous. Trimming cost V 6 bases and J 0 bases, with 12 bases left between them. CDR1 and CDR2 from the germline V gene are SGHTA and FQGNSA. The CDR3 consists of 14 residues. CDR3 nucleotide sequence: TGTGCCAGCAGTTCAGCGTGGAGCTCCTACGAGCAGTACTTC. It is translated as CASSSAWSSYEQYF.

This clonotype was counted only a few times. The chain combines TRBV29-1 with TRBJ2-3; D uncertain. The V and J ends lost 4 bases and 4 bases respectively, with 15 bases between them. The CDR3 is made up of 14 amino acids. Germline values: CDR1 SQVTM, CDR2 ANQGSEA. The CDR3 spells CSVGSPGPPDTQYF. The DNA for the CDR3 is TGCAGCGTTGGGTCTCCCGGACCCCCAGATACGCAGTATTTT.

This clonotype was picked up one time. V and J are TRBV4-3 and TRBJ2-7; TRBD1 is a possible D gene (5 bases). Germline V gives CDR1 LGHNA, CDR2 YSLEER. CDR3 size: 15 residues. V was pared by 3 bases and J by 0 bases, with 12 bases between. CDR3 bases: TGCGCCAGCAGCCACGGCAGGGAAATCTCCTACGAGCAGTACTTC. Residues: CASSHGREISYEQYF.

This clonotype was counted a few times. The chain's CDR3 is CASSSGDGHYRKETQYF. The CDR3 coding sequence is TGCGCCAGCAGCTCCGGGGACGGACACTATAGAAAAGAGACCCAGTACTTC. The rearrangement links TRBV5-1 to TRBJ2-5; D tentatively reads TRBD1 or TRBD2 (5 bases each). Germline V gene sequence: CDR1 SGHRS, CDR2 YFSETQ. V lost 3 bases and J lost 3, with 21 bases in between. This CDR3 contains 17 residues.

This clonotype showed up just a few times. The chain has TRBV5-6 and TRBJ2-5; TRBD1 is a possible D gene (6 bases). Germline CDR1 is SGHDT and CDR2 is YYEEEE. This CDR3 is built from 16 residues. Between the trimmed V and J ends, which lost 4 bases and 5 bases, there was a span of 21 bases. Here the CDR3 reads CASSINRVRALETQYF. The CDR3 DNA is TGTGCCAGCAGCATAAACAGGGTCAGAGCACTGGAGACCCAGTACTTC.

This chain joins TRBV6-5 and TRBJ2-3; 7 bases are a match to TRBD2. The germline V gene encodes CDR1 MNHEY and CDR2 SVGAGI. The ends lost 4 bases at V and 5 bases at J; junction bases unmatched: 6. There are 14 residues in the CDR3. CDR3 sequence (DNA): TGTGCCAGCAGTTGGTCAACGGGGGGAGATACGCAGTATTTT. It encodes CASSWSTGGDTQYF.

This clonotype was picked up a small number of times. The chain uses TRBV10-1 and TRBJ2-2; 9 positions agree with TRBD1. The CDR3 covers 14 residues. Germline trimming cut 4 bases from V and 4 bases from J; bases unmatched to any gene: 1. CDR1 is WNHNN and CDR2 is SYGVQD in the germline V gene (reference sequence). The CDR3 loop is CASSGTGATGELFF. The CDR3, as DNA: TGCGCCAGCAGTGGGACAGGGGCCACCGGGGAGCTGTTTTTT.

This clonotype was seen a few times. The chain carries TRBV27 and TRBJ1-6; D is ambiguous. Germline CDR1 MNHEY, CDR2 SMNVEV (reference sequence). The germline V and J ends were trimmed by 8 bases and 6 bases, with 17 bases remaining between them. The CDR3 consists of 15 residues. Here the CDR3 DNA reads TGTGCCAGCGGCATTGGAGGGAGCCGTAATTCACCCCTCCACTTT. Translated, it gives CASGIGGSRNSPLHF.

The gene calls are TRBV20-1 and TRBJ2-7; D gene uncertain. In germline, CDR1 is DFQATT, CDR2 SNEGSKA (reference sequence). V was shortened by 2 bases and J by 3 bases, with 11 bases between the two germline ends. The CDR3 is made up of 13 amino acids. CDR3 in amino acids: CSARSPSYYEQYF. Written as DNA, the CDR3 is TGCAGTGCTAGAAGCCCCAGTTACTACGAGCAGTACTTC.

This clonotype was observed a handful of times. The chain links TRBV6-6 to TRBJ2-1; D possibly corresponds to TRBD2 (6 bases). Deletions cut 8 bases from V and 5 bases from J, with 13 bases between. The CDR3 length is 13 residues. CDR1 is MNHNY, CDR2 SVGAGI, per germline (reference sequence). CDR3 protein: CASLTVADNEQFF. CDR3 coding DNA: TGTGCCAGCCTCACTGTAGCGGACAATGAGCAGTTCTTC.

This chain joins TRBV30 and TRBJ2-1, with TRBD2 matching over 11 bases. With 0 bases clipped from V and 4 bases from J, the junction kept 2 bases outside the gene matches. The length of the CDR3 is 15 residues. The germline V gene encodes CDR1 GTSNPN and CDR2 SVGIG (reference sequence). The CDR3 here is CAWSVGTSGYNEQFF. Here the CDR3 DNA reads TGTGCCTGGAGTGTAGGGACTAGCGGTTACAATGAGCAGTTCTTC.

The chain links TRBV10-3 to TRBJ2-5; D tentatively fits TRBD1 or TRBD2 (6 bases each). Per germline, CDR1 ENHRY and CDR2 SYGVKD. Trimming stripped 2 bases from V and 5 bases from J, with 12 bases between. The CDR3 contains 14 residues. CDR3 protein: CAISEVGGEETQYF. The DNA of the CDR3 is TGTGCCATCAGTGAGGTGGGGGGCGAGGAGACCCAGTACTTC.

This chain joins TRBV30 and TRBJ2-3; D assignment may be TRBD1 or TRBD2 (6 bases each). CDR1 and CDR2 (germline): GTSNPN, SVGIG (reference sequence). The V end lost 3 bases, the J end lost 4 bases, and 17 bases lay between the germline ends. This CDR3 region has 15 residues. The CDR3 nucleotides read TGTGCCTGGAGCTCCCTGGGGGGCCATGCAGATACGCAGTATTTT. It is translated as CAWSSLGGHADTQYF.

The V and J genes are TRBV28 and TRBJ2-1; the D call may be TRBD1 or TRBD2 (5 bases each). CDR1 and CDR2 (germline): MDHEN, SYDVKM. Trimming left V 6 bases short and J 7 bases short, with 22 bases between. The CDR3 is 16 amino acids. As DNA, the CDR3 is TGTGCCAGCAGAAACCGACGACAGTCGGCGGGTAATGAGCAGTTCTTC. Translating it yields CASRNRRQSAGNEQFF.